This T cell receptor beta chain was captured in a study of OX40 agonist ivuxolimab in advanced cancers. Study summary: Ivuxolimab, an antibody acting as an agonist of OX40 (CD134), was used to treat patients. Partial responses were observed in three patients, of whom one had hepatocellular carcinoma and two had cutaneous melanoma.

Broader study findings: There were, on average, more expanded clones in CD8+ T cells than in CD4+. Among the lowest peripheral clonal expansion occurred in 0.1-3.0 mg/kg partial responders.

The protocol was immunoSEQ multiplex PCR, while the TCRdb copy is restricted to in-frame clones and leaves out a portion. Here the sample spans around 110,000 clones, roughly 90% being singletons. Turning to this clone: Its cognate antigen is unknown.

Germline V lookup: CDR1 SGHNT, CDR2 YENEEA. V was pared by 0 bases and J by 8 bases, with 16 bases between. The CDR3 sequence is 15 residues long. The sample in question was CD4+ or CD8+ T cells sorted from blood, obtained in a trial of the OX40 agonist ivuxolimab. The TCR comes from an adult with an advanced solid tumor such as melanoma, head and neck, liver or kidney cancer. The chain has TRBV11-3 and TRBJ1-2, with D possibly matching TRBD1 (6 bases). The chain's CDR3 is CASSLDIRGFRGYTF. CDR3 in DNA: TGTGCCAGCAGCTTAGATATCAGGGGCTTCAGGGGCTACACCTTC.